The clone carrying this T cell receptor beta chain occurred a few times. Its antigen is still unknown. Clones were sequenced by immunoSEQ multiplex PCR, and TCRdb holds only the in-frame ones, with some missing. The data contain approximately 37,000 clones, 55% to 80% of them singletons. Losses at the gene ends were 3 bases for V and 5 bases for J; bases not matched to a gene: 4. Germline-derived CDR1 and CDR2 are ENHRY and SYGVKD. The CDR3 length is 15 residues. The data were taken from a study of vaccination effects on CD4 cells after COVID-19. Turning to the study itself: Cultivation was performed at 1.5 million to 2 million PBMC per well with approximately 9 IU/ml IL-2 and about 10 ug/ml peptides added.

Cultured cells yielded isolated CD4+ T cells after around 10 days. Of the BNT162b2 and mRNA-1273 vaccines, participants received two doses of one or the other. The authors exchanged half the medium for IL-2 medium on days 3 and 7. The genes are TRBV10-3 and TRBJ1-4; 9 bases fit TRBD1. The input for sequencing was CD4+ T cells from PBMCs cultured without peptide, taken after COVID-19 vaccination. The sequence came from a human donor who received a COVID-19 vaccine. The CDR3 DNA is TGTGCCATCAGTGATTCGGGGACAGGGAATGAAAAACTGTTTTTT. Amino acids: CAISDSGTGNEKLFF.